This T cell receptor beta chain was profiled in a study of breast tumors, draining lymph nodes, adjacent tissues. The CDR3 is made up of 15 amino acids. Germline CDR1 SGHTA, CDR2 FQGNSA. V was pared by 2 bases and J by 1 base, with 2 bases of the junction left unmatched. Study-wide findings and caveats: Tumor TCR diversity was below lymph nodes but above nontumor tissue. Data only fit, rather than demonstrated, lymph node origin of most tumor T cells.

The lymph nodes were axillary draining lymph nodes from breast cancer patients. One entry per CDR3 protein, called by TCRdb with MiXCR from the multiplex PCR reads. The profile shows some 110,000 distinct CDR3 sequences, roughly 29% of them singletons. As to this clonotype: What it recognizes is unknown.

The sequence was obtained from a female donor with breast cancer. Some clones in this sample may be carry-over from other donors' samples. The J gene is TRBJ2-5, the V gene TRBV7-2; 9 bases line up with TRBD2. The sequencing input was axillary lymph node tissue. This chain's CDR3 is CASSLCGGAQETQYF. CDR3 DNA: TGTGCCAGCAGCTTATGCGGGGGGGCCCAAGAGACCCAGTACTTC.